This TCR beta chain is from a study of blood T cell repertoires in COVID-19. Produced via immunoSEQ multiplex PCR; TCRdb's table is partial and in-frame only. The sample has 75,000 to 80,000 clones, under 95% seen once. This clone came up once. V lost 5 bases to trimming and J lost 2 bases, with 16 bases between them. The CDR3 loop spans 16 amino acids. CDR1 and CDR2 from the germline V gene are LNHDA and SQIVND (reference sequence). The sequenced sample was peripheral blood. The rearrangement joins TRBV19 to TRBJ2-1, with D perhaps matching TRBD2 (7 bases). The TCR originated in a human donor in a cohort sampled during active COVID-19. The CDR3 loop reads CASSWYSRGPYNEQFF. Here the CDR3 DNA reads TGTGCCAGTAGTTGGTACTCGCGGGGGCCCTACAATGAGCAGTTCTTC.